Each of the 18 T cell receptor beta chains below was sequenced from the same sample in a study of cytomegalovirus exposure and HLA in healthy donors. The study ran its PCR with 60 Vbeta and 13 Jbeta primers. The repertoire was sequenced with immunoSEQ multiplex PCR; TCRdb's copy has only in-frame clones and lacks some. Of 180,000 or so clones listed, 82% are singletons. The sample was PBMCs. The receptors here all came from a middle-aged man in good health and CMV-seronegative.

The V gene is TRBV27, the J gene TRBJ1-1; D unresolved. Germline V gene sequence: CDR1 MNHEY, CDR2 SMNVEV (reference sequence). The V gene lost 5 bases and the J gene lost 1 base, with 8 bases spanning the gap. The CDR3 consists of 13 residues. The CDR3 protein is CASSPRWNTEAFF. CDR3 coding DNA: TGTGCCAGCAGTCCCAGGTGGAACACTGAAGCTTTCTTT.

This chain uses TRBV9 with TRBJ2-3, with TRBD2 identical over 10 bases. V lost 6 bases and J lost 5; bases outside the gene matches: 9. There are 15 residues in the CDR3. Germline-derived CDR1 and CDR2 are SGDLS and YYNGEE. The DNA of the CDR3 is TGTGCCAGCACCATAGCGGGAGGATTCAAAGATACGCAGTATTTT. It codes for CASTIAGGFKDTQYF.

The chain recombines TRBV18 with TRBJ1-4, with D uncertain. This CDR3 is built from 14 residues. Trimming left V 4 bases short and J 8 bases short, with 14 bases between. The germline V gene has CDR1 KGHSH and CDR2 LQKENI. The CDR3 DNA is TGTGCCAGCTCACGTGACCGGGTAGAAGAAAAACTGTTTTTT. It codes for CASSRDRVEEKLFF. The full variable domain, with the rest looked up from reference TRBV18 and TRBJ1-4, is NAGVMQNPRHLVRRRGQEARLRCSPMKGHSHVYWYRQLPEEGLKFMVYLQKENIIDESGMPKERFSAEFPKEGPSILRIQQVVRGDSAAYFCASSRDRVEEKLFFGSGTQLSVL.

The V gene is TRBV4-3, the J gene TRBJ2-7; weak D call: TRBD2 (7 bases). This CDR3 is built from 15 residues. Trimming left V 2 bases short and J 2 bases short, with 13 bases between. CDR1 LGHNA and CDR2 YSLEER come from the germline V gene. The CDR3 loop is CASSQSRGAPYEQYF. CDR3 DNA sequence: TGCGCCAGCAGCCAATCACGGGGGGCCCCCTACGAGCAGTACTTC.

The chain is built from TRBV7-2 and TRBJ2-6, with a tentative D call TRBD1 (5 bases). CDR3 size: 18 residues. Germline-derived CDR1 and CDR2 are SGHTA and FQGNSA. The germline V and J ends were trimmed by 0 bases and 1 base, with 13 bases remaining between them. The CDR3 DNA is TGTGCCAGCAGCTTAGCCCCCCAGGGCCTATCTGGGGCCAACGTCCTGACTTTC. Translating it yields CASSLAPQGLSGANVLTF. Complete variable domain (other parts from reference TRBV7-2 and TRBJ2-6): GAGVSQSPSNKVTEKGKDVELRCDPISGHTALYWYRQSLGQGLEFLIYFQGNSAPDKSGLPSDRFSAERTGGSVSTLTIQRTQQEDSAVYLCASSLAPQGLSGANVLTFGAGSRLTVL.

The rearrangement uses TRBV7-3 and TRBJ1-2, with D tentatively TRBD1 (5 bases). V gave up 2 bases and J gave up 8 bases, with 18 bases separating them. CDR3 length equals 15 residues. Germline V gene lookup returns CDR1 SGHTA and CDR2 FQGTGA. Here the CDR3 DNA reads TGTGCCAGCAGCTTATTATCGGACACCGGTAGCGGCTACACCTTC. It translates to CASSLLSDTGSGYTF. The full variable domain, with the rest looked up from reference TRBV7-3 and TRBJ1-2, is GAGVSQTPSNKVTEKGKYVELRCDPISGHTALYWYRQSLGQGPEFLIYFQGTGAADDSGLPNDRFFAVRPEGSVSTLKIQRTERGDSAVYLCASSLLSDTGSGYTFGSGTRLTVV.

This chain connects TRBV6-5 to TRBJ2-5, with D perhaps matching TRBD1 (6 bases). Trimming stripped 0 bases from V and 5 bases from J, with 10 bases between. The germline CDR1 and CDR2 sequences are MNHEY and SVGAGI. The CDR3 loop spans 14 amino acids. CDR3 nucleotide sequence: TGTGCCAGCAGTTACTCGCCAGGGGAGGAGACCCAGTACTTC. Protein sequence: CASSYSPGEETQYF.

The chain joins TRBV30 to TRBJ1-5, with unresolved D. The CDR3 extends over 12 amino acids. Germline V CDR1 and CDR2: GTSNPN, SVGIG (reference sequence). The ends were cut back, 3 bases at V and 3 bases at J, with 6 bases in the middle. The DNA for the CDR3 is TGTGCCTGGAGCGGGGTCAATCAGCCCCAGCATTTT. This translates into CAWSGVNQPQHF.

The chain uses TRBV7-2 and TRBJ2-3; D is unresolved. Looked up from germline, CDR1 is SGHTA and CDR2 is FQGNSA. V lost 7 bases and J lost 4, with 12 bases in between. CDR3 length: 13 residues. The CDR3 region is CASIGSRPDTQYF. The CDR3 DNA reads TGTGCCAGCATTGGCTCCCGTCCAGATACGCAGTATTTT. The variable domain in full, with the rest retrieved from reference TRBV7-2 and TRBJ2-3, is GAGVSQSPSNKVTEKGKDVELRCDPISGHTALYWYRQSLGQGLEFLIYFQGNSAPDKSGLPSDRFSAERTGGSVSTLTIQRTQQEDSAVYLCASIGSRPDTQYFGPGTRLTVL.

The chain couples TRBV4-1 to TRBJ1-5; the match to TRBD1 covers 7 bases. This CDR3 is 15 amino acids long. Germline loops: CDR1 MGHRA, CDR2 YSYEKL. Unmatched junction bases numbered 9, after V lost 3 bases and J lost 7 bases. CDR3 bases: TGCGCCAGCAGCCACTTACAGGGGTCGTTCCAGCCCCAGCATTTT. Encoded protein: CASSHLQGSFQPQHF.

V usage is TRBV6-1 and J usage is TRBJ1-1; D is possibly TRBD1 (6 bases). The CDR3 consists of 15 residues. V was pared by 4 bases and J by 5 bases, with 17 bases between. The germline gives CDR1 MNHNS, CDR2 SASEGT. In DNA form, the CDR3 reads TGTGCCAGCAGTGGGGCACAGGGAATCGGGACTGAAGCTTTCTTT. Translation gives CASSGAQGIGTEAFF.

V gene TRBV28 combines with J gene TRBJ1-1; D is possibly TRBD1 (6 bases). Trimming pared 2 bases from V and 4 bases from J, leaving 20 bases between. The CDR3 loop spans 17 amino acids. CDR1 is MDHEN and CDR2 is SYDVKM in the germline V gene. This CDR3 reads CASSLGLFGGGGTEAFF. The DNA of the CDR3 is TGTGCCAGCAGTTTAGGTCTGTTCGGGGGGGGCGGCACTGAAGCTTTCTTT.

The chain couples TRBV5-5 to TRBJ2-5; 12 bases fit TRBD2. After removal of 0 bases from V and 5 bases from J, the junction contained 5 bases not matched to a gene. The CDR3 loop spans 16 amino acids. The V gene's germline CDR1 is SGHKS and CDR2 YYEKEE (reference sequence). DNA for the CDR3: TGTGCCAGCAGCTTGGTCTGGACTAGCGGGACGGAGACCCAGTACTTC. Its protein is CASSLVWTSGTETQYF.

The chain joins TRBV5-1 to TRBJ2-3; D may be TRBD2 (6 bases). Deletions cut 2 bases from V and 4 bases from J, with 11 bases between. This CDR3 is 14 amino acids long. CDR1 SGHRS and CDR2 YFSETQ come from the germline V gene. This CDR3 reads CASSFSSGPDTQYF. The CDR3 nucleotides read TGCGCCAGCAGCTTTTCGAGCGGGCCAGATACGCAGTATTTT.

The chain uses TRBV10-1 and TRBJ2-7; D is uncertain. Trimming shortened V by 2 bases and J by 2 bases, and 7 bases separated the two germline ends. The V gene's germline CDR1 is WNHNN and CDR2 SYGVQD (reference sequence). The length of the CDR3 is 13 residues. In nucleotides, the CDR3 is TGCGCCAGCAGTGAGCCAGACACCTACGAGCAGTACTTC. It yields the protein CASSEPDTYEQYF.

In its sample, this clone was seen once. The chain is built from TRBV7-8 and TRBJ2-5; D not resolved. Between the trimmed V and J ends, which lost 2 bases and 4 bases, there was a span of 5 bases. Per germline, CDR1 SGHVS and CDR2 FQNEAQ. This CDR3 contains 12 residues. CDR3 region: CASSLHPETQYF. The CDR3 DNA follows: TGTGCCAGCAGCTTACATCCAGAGACCCAGTACTTC.

This clone was picked up one time. This sequence joins TRBV4-3 and TRBJ2-7, with TRBD2 matching 14 bases. The CDR3 is 19 amino acids. Trimming cost V 0 bases and J 7 bases; bases outside gene matches: 14. The germline CDR1 and CDR2 sequences are LGHNA and YSLEER. The CDR3 coding sequence is TGCGCCAGCAGCCAAGATCTTCCGGGACTAGCGGGAGTTTATATAGAGCAGTACTTC. Translating it yields CASSQDLPGLAGVYIEQYF.

In its sample, this clone was seen a few times. The genes are TRBV28 and TRBJ2-2, with 10 bases matching TRBD2. The junction had 6 bases not matched to a gene; V was cut back by 6 bases and J by 2 bases. The CDR3 runs to 16 residues. CDR1 and CDR2 (germline): MDHEN, SYDVKM. The CDR3 coding sequence is TGTGCCAGCAGCCGCGGACTAGCGGTAAACACCGGGGAGCTGTTTTTT. It specifies CASSRGLAVNTGELFF.